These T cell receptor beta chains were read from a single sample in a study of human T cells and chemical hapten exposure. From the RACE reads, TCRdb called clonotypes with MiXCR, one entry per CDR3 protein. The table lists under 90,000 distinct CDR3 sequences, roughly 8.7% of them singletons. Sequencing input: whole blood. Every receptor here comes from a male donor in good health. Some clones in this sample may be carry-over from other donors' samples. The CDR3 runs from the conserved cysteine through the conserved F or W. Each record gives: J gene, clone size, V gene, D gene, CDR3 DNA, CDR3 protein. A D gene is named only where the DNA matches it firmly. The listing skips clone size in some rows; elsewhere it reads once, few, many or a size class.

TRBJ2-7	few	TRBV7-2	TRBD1	TGTGCCAGCAGCTCCGCCGGGACAGGCGGATACGAGCAGTACTTC	CASSSAGTGGYEQYF
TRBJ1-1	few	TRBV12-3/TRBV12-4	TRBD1	TGTGCCAGCAGTTGGGGGGACAGGGGAGAGAACACTGAAGCTTTCTTT	CASSWGDRGENTEAFF
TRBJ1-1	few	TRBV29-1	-	TGCAGCGTTGACAGGTGGACCACTGAAGCTTTCTTT	CSVDRWTTEAFF
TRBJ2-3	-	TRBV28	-	TGTGCCAGTCTGGGGGCCCGCACAGATACGCAGTATTTT	CASLGARTDTQYF
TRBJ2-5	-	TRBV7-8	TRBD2	TGTGCCAGCAGCTTATCCGGGACTAGCCAGTGGGAGACCCAGTACTTC	CASSLSGTSQWETQYF
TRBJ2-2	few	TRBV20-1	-	TGCAGTGCTAGCCTTACAACCACCGGGGAGCTGTTTTTT	CSASLTTTGELFF
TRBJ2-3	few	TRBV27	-	TGTGCCAGCAGTTTATCGGGAGGAGGGACAGATACGCAGTATTTT	CASSLSGGGTDTQYF
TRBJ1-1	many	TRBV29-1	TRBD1	TGCAGCACCAGACAGGGCCTGAACACTGAAGCTTTCTTT	CSTRQGLNTEAFF
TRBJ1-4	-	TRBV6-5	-	TGTGCCAGCAGTTACTCCGTCCCGATAAAGTATGAAAAACTGTTTTTT	CASSYSVPIKYEKLFF
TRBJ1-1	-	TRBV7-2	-	TGTGCCAGCAGCTCCCTAGTGGAAGACTCGAACACTGAAGCTTTCTTT	CASSSLVEDSNTEAFF
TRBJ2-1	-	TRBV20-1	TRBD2	TGCAGTGCCACTCGGACTAGCGGGGGGGTCGGTCGCAATGAGCAGTTCTTC	CSATRTSGGVGRNEQFF
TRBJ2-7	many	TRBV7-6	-	TGTGCCAGCAGCTTAGCGACAGGAGGTCTGTCTTACGAGCAGTACTTC	CASSLATGGLSYEQYF
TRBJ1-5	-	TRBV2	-	TGTGCCAGCGCGGGTACCAATCAGCCCCAGCATTTT	CASAGTNQPQHF
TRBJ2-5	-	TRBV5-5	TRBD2	TGTGCCAGCAGCTCGAGGACTAGCGGGGAAGAGACCCAGTACTTC	CASSSRTSGEETQYF